The rows below give T cell receptor beta chains drawn from one sample of a study of blood T cell repertoires in COVID-19. Clones were read by immunoSEQ multiplex PCR, and TCRdb kept only the in-frame ones, dropping some. In the table there are 230,000 or so clones, 83% of which are singletons. Sequenced input: peripheral blood. The receptor set was obtained from a middle-aged man with active or convalescent COVID-19. The CDR3 runs from the conserved cysteine through the conserved F or W. The D gene is left open where the match is weak. Clone size is stated in some rows and not others, as once, few, many or a class when expanded.

size	V	D	J	DNA	CDR3
few	TRBV7-3	NA	TRBJ1-6	TGTGCCAGCAGCTTCAACGCGAATTCACCCCTCCACTTT	CASSFNANSPLHF
NA	TRBV12-3/TRBV12-4	NA	TRBJ1-2	TGTGCCAGCAGTTTTTCAGGGAGCGGGTATCCCGCCTTC	CASSFSGSGYPAF
NA	TRBV24-1	NA	TRBJ2-1	TGTGCCACCAGTGACCATCTGGGAGTCAATGAGCAGTTCTTC	CATSDHLGVNEQFF
NA	TRBV10-3	NA	TRBJ2-7	TGTGCCATCAGAGAGGGTGGGGCCTCCTACGAGCAGTACTTC	CAIREGGASYEQYF
once	TRBV27	TRBD1	TRBJ1-1	TGTGCCAGCAGTCGGATACAGGGGCTGGACACTGAAGCTTTCTTT	CASSRIQGLDTEAFF
NA	TRBV11-2	NA	TRBJ2-7	TGTGCCAGCAGCTTAGGATGGCGGGTCAGCTCCTACGAGCAGTACTTC	CASSLGWRVSSYEQYF
NA	TRBV6-6	NA	TRBJ1-6	TGTGCCAGCAGGTCAGAAACCGCCAATTCACCCCTCCACTTT	CASRSETANSPLHF
NA	TRBV3-1/TRBV3-2	NA	TRBJ2-3	TGTGCCAGCAGGCCGGGTTCCTCTACAGATACGCAGTATTTT	CASRPGSSTDTQYF
NA	TRBV18	NA	TRBJ1-1	TGTGCCAGCTCACCAGCCAGGACGGGAGATTTTGTTGCTTTCTTT	CASSPARTGDFVAFF
NA	TRBV11-3	TRBD2	TRBJ2-3	TGTGCCAGCAGCTTAGATTGGTCTAGCGGGGACACAGATACGCAGTATTTT	CASSLDWSSGDTDTQYF
NA	TRBV5-1	NA	TRBJ1-4	TGCGCCAGCAGCCCGGGATCTGGAGGTGAAAAACTGTTTTTT	CASSPGSGGEKLFF
NA	TRBV7-8	NA	TRBJ1-1	TGTGCCAGCAGCTTAGTTTGGGGCGGGAACACTGAAGCTTTCTTT	CASSLVWGGNTEAFF
once	TRBV2	NA	TRBJ2-5	TGTGCCAGCAGTGCCGTGGAGACCCAGTACTTC	CASSAVETQYF
once	TRBV7-2	TRBD2	TRBJ2-7	TGTGCCAGCAGCTACGGGACTAGTACCTACGAGCAGTACTTC	CASSYGTSTYEQYF
NA	TRBV4-2	NA	TRBJ2-7	TGTGCCAGCAGCCAAGACGCTCGGACAGCCCAACTTTACGAGCAGTACTTC	CASSQDARTAQLYEQYF
NA	TRBV5-1	NA	TRBJ1-6	TGCGCCAGCAGCTTACAACAGGGAGGGGATAATTCACCCCTCCACTTT	CASSLQQGGDNSPLHF
NA	TRBV7-9	NA	TRBJ2-1	TGTGCCAGCAGCCAGGTGGCGGGACCACACAATGAGCAGTTCTTC	CASSQVAGPHNEQFF
NA	TRBV19	TRBD1	TRBJ1-2	TGTGCCAGTAGGAACCAGGGGACAGGGTTTGGTGGTGGCTACACCTTC	CASRNQGTGFGGGYTF
NA	TRBV30	NA	TRBJ1-2	TGTGCCTGGAGTGTACAGAACGCCAACTATGGCTACACCTTC	CAWSVQNANYGYTF
NA	TRBV4-3	TRBD1	TRBJ1-3	TGCGCCAGCAGCCAAGGTGTGGACAGGTCTGGAAACACCATATATTTT	CASSQGVDRSGNTIYF
once	TRBV12-5	NA	TRBJ2-7	TGTGCTAGTGCCTTCGGGGTAACGGACGAGCAGTACTTC	CASAFGVTDEQYF
few	TRBV30	TRBD1	TRBJ2-7	TGTGCCTGGGATACCCGCCGGGGACAGGCCCTGAATGAGCAGTACTTC	CAWDTRRGQALNEQYF
NA	TRBV29-1	TRBD1	TRBJ2-1	TGCAGCTACCAGGGACAGGGGGGCTATGAGCAGTTCTTC	CSYQGQGGYEQFF
NA	TRBV5-5	NA	TRBJ2-5	TGTGCCAGCAGCTTAGATAGATTAGAGACCCAGTACTTC	CASSLDRLETQYF
NA	TRBV19	NA	TRBJ2-2	TGTGCCAGTAGCCCCGTCGCAGGCTGGTCCGCCGGGGAGCTGTTTTTT	CASSPVAGWSAGELFF
NA	TRBV12-5	TRBD1	TRBJ1-1	TGTGCTAGTGGACCGGGACAGGGGAAAGCTTTCTTT	CASGPGQGKAFF
NA	TRBV3-1/TRBV3-2	NA	TRBJ2-7	TGTGCCAGCAGCCCCAGTGTACCGGGTGACTCCTACGAGCAGTACTTC	CASSPSVPGDSYEQYF
NA	TRBV5-1	NA	TRBJ1-4	TGCGCCTCCACGACAACAACTAATGAAAAACTGTTTTTT	CASTTTTNEKLFF